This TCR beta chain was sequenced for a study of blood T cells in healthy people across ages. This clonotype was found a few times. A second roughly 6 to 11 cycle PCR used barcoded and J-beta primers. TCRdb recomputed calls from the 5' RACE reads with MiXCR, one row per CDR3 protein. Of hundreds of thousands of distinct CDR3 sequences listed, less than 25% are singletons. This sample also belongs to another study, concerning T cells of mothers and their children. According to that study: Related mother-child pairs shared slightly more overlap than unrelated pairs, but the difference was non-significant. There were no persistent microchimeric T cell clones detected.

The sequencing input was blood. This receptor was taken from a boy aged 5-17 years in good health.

This CDR3 reads CATSRSRGETQYF. For the CDR3, the DNA is TGTGCCACCAGCAGATCCCGTGGGGAGACCCAGTACTTC. The chain has TRBV15 and TRBJ2-5, with no clear D. The CDR3 contains 13 residues. The germline V and J ends were trimmed by 2 bases and 5 bases, with 9 bases remaining between them. Per germline, CDR1 LNHNV and CDR2 YYDKDF (reference sequence).